This passage covers 20 T cell receptor beta chains from one sample sequenced in a study of memory CD4+ T cells and cytomegalovirus serostatus. This table comes from immunoSEQ multiplex PCR, and its TCRdb copy is limited to in-frame clones, with some not included. Here the sample spans tens of thousands of clones, 79% being singletons. Single viable CD3+CD4+CD8-CD45RO+ cells were sorted as the memory CD4+ T cells. The sample consisted of memory CD4+ T cells from blood. The receptor set was obtained from an adult in good health and CMV-seronegative.

V usage is TRBV10-3 and J usage is TRBJ1-4; 7 bases are a match to TRBD1. Germline V lookup: CDR1 ENHRY, CDR2 SYGVKD. The CDR3 spans 15 residues. Losses at the gene ends were 8 bases for V and 5 bases for J; bases not matched to a gene: 11. The CDR3 protein is CAISLGRGGNEKLFF. The CDR3 nucleotides are TGTGCCATCTCCCTGGGCAGGGGGGGGAATGAAAAACTGTTTTTT.

J is TRBJ1-3 and V is TRBV29-1; D may be TRBD1 (6 bases). Trimming pared 3 bases from V and 4 bases from J, leaving 19 bases between. Germline-derived CDR1 and CDR2 are SQVTM and ANQGSEA. The CDR3 is 16 residues long. The CDR3 DNA reads TGCAGCGTTGATCTCCCAGGACAGTCGTCCGGAAACACCATATATTTT. Translation: CSVDLPGQSSGNTIYF.

The chain is built from TRBV7-6 and TRBJ2-2; maybe TRBD2 (6 bases). Trimming removed 3 bases from V and 0 bases from J, with 14 bases in between. Germline assignment: CDR1 SGHVS and CDR2 FNYEAQ. The CDR3 sequence is 17 residues long. Written as DNA, the CDR3 is TGTGCCAGCAGCTTGGGGGGTGGGGCCGCGAACACCGGGGAGCTGTTTTTT. Residues: CASSLGGGAANTGELFF.

The J gene is TRBJ2-7, the V gene TRBV7-9; D not certain. Germline V gene sequence: CDR1 SEHNR, CDR2 FQNEAQ (reference sequence). This CDR3 has 14 amino acids. V was clipped by 0 bases and J by 3 bases, with 9 bases between them. CDR3 in amino acids: CASSLAGLIYEQYF. In nucleotides, the CDR3 is TGTGCCAGCAGCTTAGCAGGGCTAATCTACGAGCAGTACTTC.

V is TRBV19 and J is TRBJ1-2; the D gene is possibly TRBD1 (5 bases). The CDR3 has 14 residues. Germline V gene lookup returns CDR1 LNHDA and CDR2 SQIVND (reference sequence). Trimming took off 4 bases at V and 3 bases at J, with 12 bases between the two ends. CDR3 nucleotides: TGTGCCAGTAGTAGAACCGGACAATACTATGGCTACACCTTC. It codes for CASSRTGQYYGYTF.

The V call is TRBV11-2, the J call TRBJ2-7; a possible D gene is TRBD1 (6 bases). V dropped 5 bases and J dropped 7 bases, with 18 bases sitting between them. Germline CDR1 reads SGHAT; CDR2 reads FQNNGV. The CDR3 consists of 14 residues. The DNA for the CDR3 is TGTGCCAGCAGCCGGAATACAGGGAAAGGGGAGCAGTACTTC. Amino acids: CASSRNTGKGEQYF.

This clone was observed a handful of times. The chain is built from TRBV28 and TRBJ2-7, with 7 nucleotides matching TRBD1. Germline CDR1 is MDHEN and CDR2 is SYDVKM. With V trimmed by 2 bases and J by 1 base, 8 bases remained unmatched. The length of the CDR3 is 16 residues. The CDR3 DNA reads TGTGCCAGCAGTTTAGGTTCCCGCAGGGGGTCCTACGAGCAGTACTTC. It is translated as CASSLGSRRGSYEQYF.

The chain is built from TRBV6-6 and TRBJ2-3, with TRBD2 matching 10 bases. The CDR3 covers 14 residues. Germline V gene sequence: CDR1 MNHNY, CDR2 SVGAGI (reference sequence). The V and J ends lost 7 bases and 6 bases, in that order; junction bases with no gene match: 7. The CDR3, as DNA: TGTGCCAGCACCCCGGGACTAGCGAGCGATACGCAGTATTTT. Encoded protein: CASTPGLASDTQYF.

This rearrangement joins TRBV19 to TRBJ2-5; 10 bases are a match to TRBD2. CDR1 LNHDA and CDR2 SQIVND come from the germline V gene (reference sequence). The CDR3 loop spans 14 amino acids. Losses at the gene ends were 6 bases for V and 4 bases for J; bases not matched to a gene: 5. Here the CDR3 reads CASREREGGETQYF. The DNA of the CDR3 is TGTGCCAGTAGGGAGCGGGAGGGTGGAGAGACCCAGTACTTC.

The chain joins TRBV4-1 to TRBJ2-1; a weak D match, TRBD2 (6 bases). Germline CDR1 MGHRA, CDR2 YSYEKL. Between the trimmed V and J ends, which lost 3 bases and 4 bases, there was a span of 10 bases. The length of the CDR3 is 14 residues. The CDR3 here is CASSHPTRYNEQFF. The CDR3 region has the DNA TGCGCCAGCAGCCACCCGACTAGGTACAATGAGCAGTTCTTC.

The chain has TRBV4-3 and TRBJ2-7; TRBD1 aligns across 7 bases. Per germline, CDR1 LGHNA and CDR2 YSLEER. The CDR3 loop spans 15 amino acids. The V gene end was trimmed by 5 bases and the J gene end by 3 bases; junction bases not matched to a gene: 10. Written as DNA, the CDR3 is TGCGCCAGCAGCACAGAGACAGGGAGTAACTACGAGCAGTACTTC. Translation: CASSTETGSNYEQYF.

This clone was seen a single time. The chain uses TRBV2 and TRBJ2-1; 8 positions match TRBD2. With 6 bases clipped from V and 2 bases from J, the junction kept 6 bases outside the gene matches. The germline CDR1 and CDR2 sequences are SNHLY and FYNNEI. CDR3 length equals 15 residues. CDR3 loop: CASSPTSAAYNEQFF. In DNA, the CDR3 is TGTGCCAGCAGCCCGACTAGCGCAGCCTACAATGAGCAGTTCTTC.

The chain recombines TRBV5-6 with TRBJ2-5; D ambiguous. The CDR3 extends over 11 amino acids. V shed 2 bases and J shed 1 base, with 0 bases lying between them. Germline V gives CDR1 SGHDT, CDR2 YYEEEE. In nucleotides, the CDR3 is TGTGCCAGCAGCTTCCAAGAGACCCAGTACTTC. Translation: CASSFQETQYF.

This sequence joins TRBV11-2 and TRBJ2-1; 14 bases line up with TRBD2. The germline V gene has CDR1 SGHAT and CDR2 FQNNGV. The CDR3 is 16 residues long. The ends lost 5 bases at V and 8 bases at J; junction bases unmatched: 8. CDR3 residues: CASSPRLAGGWDEQFF. In DNA, the CDR3 is TGTGCCAGCAGCCCACGACTAGCGGGAGGGTGGGATGAGCAGTTCTTC.

The chain uses TRBV29-1 and TRBJ1-5; D perhaps matches TRBD1 (5 bases). The CDR3 has 15 amino acids. Germline CDR1 and CDR2: SQVTM and ANQGSEA. V gave up 2 bases and J gave up 5 bases, with 16 bases separating them. CDR3 region: CSVETRDLRDQPQHF. In nucleotides, the CDR3 is TGCAGCGTTGAAACACGGGACCTTCGCGATCAGCCCCAGCATTTT. The full variable domain, its missing parts supplied by reference TRBV29-1 and TRBJ1-5, is SAVISQKPSRDICQRGTSLTIQCQVDSQVTMMFWYRQQPGQSLTLIATANQGSEATYESGFVIDKFPISRPNLTFSTLTVSNMSPEDSSIYLCSVETRDLRDQPQHFGDGTRLSIL.

This chain uses TRBV4-1 with TRBJ2-3; 12 bases match TRBD2. With V trimmed by 3 bases and J by 4 bases, 5 bases remained unmatched. This CDR3 is built from 16 residues. Germline loops: CDR1 MGHRA, CDR2 YSYEKL. DNA of the CDR3: TGCGCCAGCAGCCAGACTAGCGGGAGAGATTCAGATACGCAGTATTTT. Its protein product is CASSQTSGRDSDTQYF.

The chain is built from TRBV7-3 and TRBJ1-1; D is perhaps TRBD1 (5 bases). The CDR3 is 16 residues long. Germline lookup yields CDR1 SGHTA and CDR2 FQGTGA. V lost 5 bases to trimming and J lost 1 base, with 17 bases between them. CDR3 nucleotide sequence: TGTGCCAGCAGCCCGGGCGGGGGACTATCGAACACTGAAGCTTTCTTT. This gives the protein CASSPGGGLSNTEAFF.

The chain links TRBV6-5 to TRBJ2-1; TRBD2 agrees at 10 bases. With V trimmed by 4 bases and J by 5 bases, 5 bases remained unmatched. Germline V gene lookup returns CDR1 MNHEY and CDR2 SVGAGI. This CDR3 spans 15 amino acids. CDR3: CASSLLLAGHNEQFF. CDR3 DNA sequence: TGTGCCAGCAGTTTACTACTAGCGGGACACAATGAGCAGTTCTTC.

This chain joins TRBV6-1 and TRBJ1-1; 8 bases line up with TRBD1. The J segment lost 6 bases and the V segment lost 2 bases, leaving 8 bases of the junction unmatched. CDR3 length: 15 residues. Germline CDR1 MNHNS, CDR2 SASEGT. In nucleotides, the CDR3 is TGTGCCAGCAGTGAAACCCAGGGGGCTTGGGCTGAAGCTTTCTTT. Amino acid sequence: CASSETQGAWAEAFF.

V usage is TRBV14 and J usage is TRBJ1-1; 7 bases are shared with TRBD1. Unmatched junction bases numbered 10, after V lost 5 bases and J lost 1 base. The germline V gene encodes CDR1 SGHDN and CDR2 FVKESK. The CDR3 covers 16 residues. The chain's CDR3 is CASSSRQGTQNTEAFF. Written as DNA, the CDR3 is TGTGCCAGCAGCTCCCGACAGGGAACCCAGAACACTGAAGCTTTCTTT. Full variable domain (missing parts from reference TRBV14 and TRBJ1-1): EAGVTQFPSHSVIEKGQTVTLRCDPISGHDNLYWYRRVMGKEIKFLLHFVKESKQDESGMPNNRFLAERTGGTYSTLKVQPAELEDSGVYFCASSSRQGTQNTEAFFGQGTRLTVV.